Below, one TCR beta chain is given with its context. Its target antigen remains unknown. Base qualities are missing; no much larger clone stands one base away. TCRbeta CDR3 regions were amplified from genomic DNA by means of the immunoSEQ Assay, a bias-controlled multiplex PCR. The authors' analysis ran thus. Nucleated cell counts per sample were estimated from amplification of reference gene primers within the assay. To quantify the absolute abundance of each unique TCRbeta CDR3 rearrangement, sequence reads were collapsed and filtered. For each sample, productive Simpson clonality was calculated by taking the square root of Simpson's diversity index across productive rearrangements. The table comes from immuneACCESS by way of TCRdb, which keeps in-frame sequences with V and J called. Part of the clones is missing from these tables; in studies checked, under half for an unresolved V gene and the rest for unknown reasons. That table is the source of V, J and clone size, and D and trimming were worked out from the DNA. The sample table contains around 50,000 clones; only one count was recorded for roughly 80% of them. Of the sample, about 6% falls within the top ten clones.

The sample is drawn from a study of blood T cell repertoires in COVID-19 (dated by TCRdb to between 2020 and 2021). At the level of the whole study: Samples from collaborators originated in the United States, Italy and Spain and spanned both the acute and convalescent phases of COVID-19. Deeply sampled blood TCRbeta repertoires from subjects exposed to, actively infected with, or recovered from COVID-19 were included in the dataset. The samples were drawn from two sources: the first 160 participants of the ongoing ImmuneRACE study, and 1,200 or so subjects contributed by 6 global collaborators. A de-identified subject ID, COVID-19 status, age in years and sex were almost always included in the sample metadata. Where available, HLA class I and class II types were taken from metadata supplied by the sample provider and were not determined by assay-based typing. A freely available public database, intended as a resource for researchers studying the immune response to SARS-CoV-2, is where the repertoires were released. The prospective study material was composed of cDNA or gDNA derived from T cells, B-cell-depleted T cells, or PBMCs. Study-level results and caveats: How much clinical and demographic metadata was included differed by source and by participant, and the metadata was provided uncurated.

Spanning cysteine to phenylalanine, the CDR3 consists of 13 amino acids. Kept here is only the CDR3 DNA, which spans 39 bases and is read in frame from base 1. Trimming removed 4 bases from V and 2 bases from J, leaving 12 bases between the germline ends. Based on the germline V gene (reference sequence), the CDR1 and CDR2 sequences are GTSNPN and SVGIG. Enrolling through a virtual design, the prospective study's participants ranged in age from about 18 to 89 years and lived across roughly 24 United States geographic areas. In the prospective study, participants were assigned to cohorts based on the clinical history participants reported in a screening survey and a study questionnaire. In the prospective study, whole blood, serum and a nasopharyngeal or oropharyngeal swab were collected from each participant by mobile phlebotomists. Participants in the prospective study had the option to provide additional blood draws and questionnaires over a roughly two-month period. Blood samples from the prospective study were shipped frozen or at room temperature prior to DNA extraction.

The material sequenced was PBMCs or T cells enriched from blood (not recorded which). The sequence was collected from a woman aged 50 to 60 with acute COVID-19. The V and J genes are TRBV30 and TRBJ2-7; the best D guess is TRBD2, with 5 bases matching. CDR3 sequence: CAWTEGRTYEQYF. Read as DNA, the sequence is TGTGCCTGGACCGAGGGCCGTACCTACGAGCAGTACTTC.